This paragraph reports one T cell receptor beta chain. No antigen is known for it. This sample stems from a study of T cells after yellow fever vaccination. Points from the study as a whole: FACS-sorted repertoires could contain abundant clonotypes contaminating from the bulk population.

Each CDR3 protein is one row after TCRdb ran MiXCR on the 5' RACE reads. Among roughly 340,000 distinct CDR3 sequences listed, around 4.1% were seen once. The CDR3 spans 15 residues. Germline V gene sequence: CDR1 DFQATT, CDR2 SNEGSKA (reference sequence). Source: PBMCs, taken 5 days after the yellow fever booster vaccination. This sequence originates from a man aged 18-30 years who received the YFV17D yellow fever vaccine. The chain couples TRBV20-1 to TRBJ1-6; D is uncertain. The CDR3 loop is CSTGALLLRNSPLHF. The CDR3 DNA reads as TGCAGCACCGGAGCGCTCCTCCTCCGTAATTCACCCCTCCACTTT.